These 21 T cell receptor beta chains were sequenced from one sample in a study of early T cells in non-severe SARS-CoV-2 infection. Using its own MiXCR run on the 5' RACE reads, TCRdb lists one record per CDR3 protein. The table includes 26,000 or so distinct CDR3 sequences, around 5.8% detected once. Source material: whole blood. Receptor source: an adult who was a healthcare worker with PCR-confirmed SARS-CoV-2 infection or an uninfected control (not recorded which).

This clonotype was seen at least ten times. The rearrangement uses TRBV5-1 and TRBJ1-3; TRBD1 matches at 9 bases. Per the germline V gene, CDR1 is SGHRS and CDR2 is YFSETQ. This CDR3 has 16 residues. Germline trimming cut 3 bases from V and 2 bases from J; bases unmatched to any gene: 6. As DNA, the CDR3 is TGCGCCAGCAGCTCCTCCGGGACAGGGACTGGAAACACCATATATTTT. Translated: CASSSSGTGTGNTIYF.

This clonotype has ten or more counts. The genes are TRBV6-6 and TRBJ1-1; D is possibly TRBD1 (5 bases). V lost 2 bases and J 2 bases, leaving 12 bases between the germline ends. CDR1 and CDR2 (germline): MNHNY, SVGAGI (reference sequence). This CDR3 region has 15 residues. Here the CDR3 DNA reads TGTGCCAGCAGTTACGGGCAGGGAGGCAACACTGAAGCTTTCTTT. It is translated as CASSYGQGGNTEAFF.

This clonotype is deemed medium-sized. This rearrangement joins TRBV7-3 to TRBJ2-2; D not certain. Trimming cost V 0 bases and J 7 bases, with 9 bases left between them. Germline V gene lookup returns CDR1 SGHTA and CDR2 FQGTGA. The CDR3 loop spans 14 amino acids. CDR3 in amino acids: CASSLTGTGGELFF. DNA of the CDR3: TGTGCCAGCAGCTTAACGGGAACGGGCGGGGAGCTGTTTTTT.

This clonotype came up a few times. As DNA, the CDR3 is TGTGCCAGCAGCAGAGCCGACAGGTCAGGGGATACGCAGTATTTT. Translation gives CASSRADRSGDTQYF. The chain recombines TRBV9 with TRBJ2-3; a weak D match, TRBD1 (6 bases). V lost 4 bases and J lost 6, with 18 bases in between. Germline V lookup: CDR1 SGDLS, CDR2 YYNGEE. The CDR3 extends over 15 amino acids.

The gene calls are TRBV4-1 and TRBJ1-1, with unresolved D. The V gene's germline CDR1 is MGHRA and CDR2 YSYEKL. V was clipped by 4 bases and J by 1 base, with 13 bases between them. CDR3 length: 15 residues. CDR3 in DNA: TGCGCCAGCAGCCTTTTGATGGCTACGAACACTGAAGCTTTCTTT. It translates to CASSLLMATNTEAFF.

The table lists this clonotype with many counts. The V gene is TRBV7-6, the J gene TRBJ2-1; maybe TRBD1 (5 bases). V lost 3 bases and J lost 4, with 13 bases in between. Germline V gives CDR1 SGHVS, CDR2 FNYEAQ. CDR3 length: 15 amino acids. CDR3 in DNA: TGTGCCAGCAGCTTTTCAGGGCAAACATACAATGAGCAGTTCTTC. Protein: CASSFSGQTYNEQFF.

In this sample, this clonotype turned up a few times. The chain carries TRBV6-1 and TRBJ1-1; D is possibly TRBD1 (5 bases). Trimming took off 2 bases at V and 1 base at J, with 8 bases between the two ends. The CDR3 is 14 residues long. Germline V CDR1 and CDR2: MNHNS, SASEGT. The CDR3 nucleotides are TGTGCCAGCAGTGAACAGGGACCGAACACTGAAGCTTTCTTT. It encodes CASSEQGPNTEAFF.

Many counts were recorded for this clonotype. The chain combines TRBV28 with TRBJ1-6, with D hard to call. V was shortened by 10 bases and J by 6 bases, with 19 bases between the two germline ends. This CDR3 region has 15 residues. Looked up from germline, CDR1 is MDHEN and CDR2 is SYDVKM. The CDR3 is CAIQVVGVTNSPLHF. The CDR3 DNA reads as TGTGCCATCCAGGTAGTTGGGGTCACTAATTCACCCCTCCACTTT.

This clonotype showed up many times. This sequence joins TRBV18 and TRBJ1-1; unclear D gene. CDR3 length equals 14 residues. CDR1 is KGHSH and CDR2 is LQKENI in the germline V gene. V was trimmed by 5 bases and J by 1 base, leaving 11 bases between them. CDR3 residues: CASSTDGSNTEAFF. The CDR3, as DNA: TGTGCCAGCTCAACAGACGGATCGAACACTGAAGCTTTCTTT.

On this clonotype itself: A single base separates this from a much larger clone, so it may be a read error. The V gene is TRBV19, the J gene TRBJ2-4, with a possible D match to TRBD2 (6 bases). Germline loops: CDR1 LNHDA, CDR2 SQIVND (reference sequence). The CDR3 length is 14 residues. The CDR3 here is CASRPGVAQNIQYF. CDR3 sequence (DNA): TGTGCCAGTCGGCCGGGGGTAGCCCAAAACATTCAGTACTTC.

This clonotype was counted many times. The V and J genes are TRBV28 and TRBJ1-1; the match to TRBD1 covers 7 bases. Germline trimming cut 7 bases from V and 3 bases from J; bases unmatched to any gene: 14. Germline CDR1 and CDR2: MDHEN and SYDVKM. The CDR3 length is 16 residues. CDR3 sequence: CASKPEGALQYTEAFF. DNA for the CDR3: TGTGCCAGCAAGCCGGAGGGGGCATTGCAATACACTGAAGCTTTCTTT.

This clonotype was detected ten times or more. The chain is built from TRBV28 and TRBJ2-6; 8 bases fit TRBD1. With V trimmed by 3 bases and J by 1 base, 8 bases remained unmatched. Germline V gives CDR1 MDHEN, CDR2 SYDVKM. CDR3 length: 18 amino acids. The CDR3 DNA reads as TGTGCCAGCAGTTTCCGCCTACGGACAGGGTCTGGGGCCAACGTCCTGACTTTC. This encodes CASSFRLRTGSGANVLTF.

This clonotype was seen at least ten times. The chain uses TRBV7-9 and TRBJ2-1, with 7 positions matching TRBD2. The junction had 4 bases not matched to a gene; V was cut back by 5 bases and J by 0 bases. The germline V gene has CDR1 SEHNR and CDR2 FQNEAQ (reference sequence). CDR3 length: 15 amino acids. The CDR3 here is CASSTSVVSYNEQFF. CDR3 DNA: TGTGCCAGCAGCACTAGCGTCGTCTCCTACAATGAGCAGTTCTTC.

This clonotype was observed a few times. The CDR3: CASTTGRISYEQYF. In DNA form, the CDR3 reads TGTGCCAGCACCACAGGGAGAATCTCCTACGAGCAGTACTTC. The chain employs TRBV7-8 and TRBJ2-7, with D maybe TRBD1 (6 bases). Trimming removed 7 bases from V and 0 bases from J, with 13 bases in between. CDR1 is SGHVS and CDR2 is FQNEAQ in the germline V gene. The CDR3 is 14 amino acids.

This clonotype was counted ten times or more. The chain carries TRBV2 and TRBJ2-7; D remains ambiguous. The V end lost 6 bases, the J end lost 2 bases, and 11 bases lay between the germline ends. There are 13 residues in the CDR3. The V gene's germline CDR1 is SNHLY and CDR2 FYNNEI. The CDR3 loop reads CASSGGSAYEQYF. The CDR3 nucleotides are TGTGCCAGCAGCGGTGGATCAGCCTACGAGCAGTACTTC.

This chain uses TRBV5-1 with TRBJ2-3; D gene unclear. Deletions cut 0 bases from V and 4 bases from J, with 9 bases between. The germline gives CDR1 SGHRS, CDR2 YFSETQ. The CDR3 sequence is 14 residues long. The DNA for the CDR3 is TGCGCCAGCAGCTTGGGGGTTATACCAGATACGCAGTATTTT. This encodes CASSLGVIPDTQYF.

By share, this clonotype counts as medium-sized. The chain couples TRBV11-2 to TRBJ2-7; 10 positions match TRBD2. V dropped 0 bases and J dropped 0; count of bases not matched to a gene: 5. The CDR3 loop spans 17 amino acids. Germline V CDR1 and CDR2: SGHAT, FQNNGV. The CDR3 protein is CASSLDSGGTHSYEQYF. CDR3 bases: TGTGCCAGCAGCTTAGATAGCGGGGGGACCCACTCCTACGAGCAGTACTTC.

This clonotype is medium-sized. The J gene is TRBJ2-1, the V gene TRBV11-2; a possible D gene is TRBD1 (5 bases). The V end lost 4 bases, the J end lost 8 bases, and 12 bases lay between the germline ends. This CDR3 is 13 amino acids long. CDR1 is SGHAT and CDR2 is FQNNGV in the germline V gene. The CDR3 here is CASSSGPGDEQFF. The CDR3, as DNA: TGTGCCAGCAGCTCAGGGCCTGGAGATGAGCAGTTCTTC.

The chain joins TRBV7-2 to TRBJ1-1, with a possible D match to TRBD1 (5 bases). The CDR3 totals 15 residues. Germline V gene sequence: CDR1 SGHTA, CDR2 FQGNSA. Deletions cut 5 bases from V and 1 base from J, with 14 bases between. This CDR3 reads CASSPAPDRNTEAFF. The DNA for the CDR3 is TGTGCCAGCAGCCCAGCTCCCGACAGGAACACTGAAGCTTTCTTT.

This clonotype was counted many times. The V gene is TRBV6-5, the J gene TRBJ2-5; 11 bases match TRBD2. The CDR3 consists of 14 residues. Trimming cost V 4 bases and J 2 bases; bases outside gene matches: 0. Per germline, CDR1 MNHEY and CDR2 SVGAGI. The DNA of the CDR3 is TGTGCCAGCAGTTCTAGCGGGGGGCAAGAGACCCAGTACTTC. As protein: CASSSSGGQETQYF.

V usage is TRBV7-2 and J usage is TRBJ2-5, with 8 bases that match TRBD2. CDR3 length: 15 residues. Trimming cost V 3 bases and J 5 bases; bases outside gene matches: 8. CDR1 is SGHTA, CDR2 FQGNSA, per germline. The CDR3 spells CASSLATASGETQYF. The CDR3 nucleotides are TGTGCCAGCAGCTTGGCGACGGCTAGCGGGGAGACCCAGTACTTC.